This T cell receptor (beta chain) stems from a study of shared clonotypes between healthy human individuals. Study information: Used for every donor were three CD4 naive, three CD4 memory, two CD8 naive and one CD8 memory plate. Findings and caveats of the study: Non-shared clonotypes displayed generation probabilities falling below those of clonotypes present in all four donors.

A word on this clone: Its antigen is still unknown.

Naive CD8 isolation took CD45RO-negative cells positively selected for CCR7 and excluded terminally differentiated effector memory CD45RA+ cells. Recent acute infections and vaccinations were absent in the healthy HIV-negative adult donors. Only in-frame clones appear in the TCRdb table, and some are missing; sequencing was by immunoSEQ multiplex PCR. The repertoire includes roughly 770,000 clones, about 97% of them detected once, and roughly 0.23% sits in the top ten. The receptor was derived from a young man in good health. Sequenced sample: naive CD8+ T cells sorted from blood.

The DNA of the CDR3 is TGTGCCAGCAGTTCCGGGACAAACACTGAAGCTTTCTTT. Its protein product is CASSSGTNTEAFF. This chain connects TRBV11-3 to TRBJ1-1, with D possibly TRBD1 on 6 matching bases. V was cut by 6 bases and J by 2 bases, with 10 bases left in between. Germline-derived CDR1 and CDR2 are SGHNT and YENEEA. There are 13 residues in the CDR3.